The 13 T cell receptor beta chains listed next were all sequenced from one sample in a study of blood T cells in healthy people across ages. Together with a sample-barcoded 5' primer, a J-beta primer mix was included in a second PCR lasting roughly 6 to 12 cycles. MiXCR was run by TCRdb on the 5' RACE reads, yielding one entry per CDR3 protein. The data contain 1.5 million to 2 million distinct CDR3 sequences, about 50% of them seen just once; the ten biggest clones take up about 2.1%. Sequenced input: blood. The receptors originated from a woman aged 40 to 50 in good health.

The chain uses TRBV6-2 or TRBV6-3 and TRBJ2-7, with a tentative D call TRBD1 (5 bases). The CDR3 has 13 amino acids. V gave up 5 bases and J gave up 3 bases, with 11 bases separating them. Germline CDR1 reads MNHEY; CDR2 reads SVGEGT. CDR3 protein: CASSDRRSYEQYF. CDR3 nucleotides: TGTGCCAGCAGTGACAGACGGAGCTACGAGCAGTACTTC.

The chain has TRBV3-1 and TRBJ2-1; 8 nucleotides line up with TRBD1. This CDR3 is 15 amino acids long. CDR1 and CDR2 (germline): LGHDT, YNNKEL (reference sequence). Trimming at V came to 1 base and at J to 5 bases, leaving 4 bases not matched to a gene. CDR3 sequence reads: CASSQGDRLNNEQFF. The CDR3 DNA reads TGTGCCAGCAGCCAAGGGGACAGGCTAAACAATGAGCAGTTCTTC.

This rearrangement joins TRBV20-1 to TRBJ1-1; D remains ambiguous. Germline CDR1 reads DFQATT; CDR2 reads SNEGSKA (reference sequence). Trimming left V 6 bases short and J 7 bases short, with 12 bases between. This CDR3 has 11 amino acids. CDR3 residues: CSARKTYEAFF. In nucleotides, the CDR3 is TGCAGTGCGAGAAAAACATATGAAGCTTTCTTT.

The CDR3 loop reads CSAVEGRRSNYGYTF. CDR3 nucleotide sequence: TGCAGTGCTGTGGAGGGCCGGAGATCTAACTATGGCTACACCTTC. V gene TRBV20-1 combines with J gene TRBJ1-2; D not certain. Germline V lookup: CDR1 DFQATT, CDR2 SNEGSKA (reference sequence). Trimming stripped 5 bases from V and 0 bases from J, with 16 bases between. The length of the CDR3 is 15 residues.

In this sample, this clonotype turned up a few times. CDR3 loop: CSARQQLHQPQHF. Written as DNA, the CDR3 is TGCAGTGCTAGACAACAGCTCCATCAGCCCCAGCATTTT. This chain uses TRBV20-1 with TRBJ1-5; no firm D call. Germline assignment: CDR1 DFQATT and CDR2 SNEGSKA (reference sequence). The CDR3 is 13 residues long. Trimming stripped 2 bases from V and 5 bases from J, with 10 bases between.

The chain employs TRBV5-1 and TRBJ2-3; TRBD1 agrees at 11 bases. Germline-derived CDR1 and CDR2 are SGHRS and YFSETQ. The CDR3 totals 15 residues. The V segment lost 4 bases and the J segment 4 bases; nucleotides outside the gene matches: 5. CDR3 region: CASSAGTGGSDTQYF. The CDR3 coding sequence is TGCGCCAGCAGCGCGGGGACAGGGGGGTCAGATACGCAGTATTTT.

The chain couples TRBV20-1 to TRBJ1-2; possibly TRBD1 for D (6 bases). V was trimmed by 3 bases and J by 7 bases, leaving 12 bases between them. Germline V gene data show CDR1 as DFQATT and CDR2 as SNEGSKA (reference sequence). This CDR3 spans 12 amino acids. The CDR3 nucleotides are TGCAGTGCTAGTAGGGGGACCCGTGGCTACACCTTC. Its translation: CSASRGTRGYTF.

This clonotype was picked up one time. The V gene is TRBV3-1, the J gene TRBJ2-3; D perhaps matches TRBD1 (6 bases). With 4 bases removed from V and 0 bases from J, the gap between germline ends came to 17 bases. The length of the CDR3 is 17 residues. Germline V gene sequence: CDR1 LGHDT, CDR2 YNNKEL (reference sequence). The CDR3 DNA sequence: TGTGCCAGCAGCCCCCTCCCGCAGGGGTCTAGCACAGATACGCAGTATTTT. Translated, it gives CASSPLPQGSSTDTQYF.

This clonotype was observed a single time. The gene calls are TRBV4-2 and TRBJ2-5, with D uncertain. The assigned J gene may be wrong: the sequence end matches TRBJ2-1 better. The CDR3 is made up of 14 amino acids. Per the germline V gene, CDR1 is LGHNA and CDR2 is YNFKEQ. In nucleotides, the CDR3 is TGTGCCAGCAGCCAACCGGACCTTCAAGAGACCCAGTTCTTC. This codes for CASSQPDLQETQFF.

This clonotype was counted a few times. DNA for the CDR3: TGTGCCAGCGGGAGAACAGGAGCGGTCAGTAGCAATCAGCCCCAGCATTTT. This encodes CASGRTGAVSSNQPQHF. The rearrangement joins TRBV6-1 to TRBJ1-5, with D tentatively TRBD1 (5 bases). Per the germline V gene, CDR1 is MNHNS and CDR2 is SASEGT. Trimming took off 8 bases at V and 0 bases at J, with 20 bases between the two ends. The CDR3 is made up of 17 amino acids.

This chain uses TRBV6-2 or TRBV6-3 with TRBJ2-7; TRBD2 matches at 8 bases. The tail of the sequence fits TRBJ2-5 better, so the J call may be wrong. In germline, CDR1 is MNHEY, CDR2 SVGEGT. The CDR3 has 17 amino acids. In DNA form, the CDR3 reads TGTGCCAGCAGTTATCAACCTTGGACTAGCACACAAGAGACCCAGTACTTC. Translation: CASSYQPWTSTQETQYF.

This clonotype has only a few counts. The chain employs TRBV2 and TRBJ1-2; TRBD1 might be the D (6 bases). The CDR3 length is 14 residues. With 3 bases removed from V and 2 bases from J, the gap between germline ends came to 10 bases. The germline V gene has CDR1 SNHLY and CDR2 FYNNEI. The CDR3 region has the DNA TGTGCCAGCAGTGACAGGGGAAGCAACTATGGCTACACCTTC. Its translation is CASSDRGSNYGYTF.

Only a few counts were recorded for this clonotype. In nucleotides, the CDR3 is TGTGCCAGCAGCATACCGGGACAGAGCTACGAGCAGTACTTC. It translates to CASSIPGQSYEQYF. The rearrangement uses TRBV11-1 and TRBJ2-7, with TRBD1 identical over 7 bases. Germline V gene sequence: CDR1 SGHAT, CDR2 FQDESV (reference sequence). This CDR3 region has 14 residues. Trimming at V came to 5 bases and at J to 3 bases, leaving 7 bases not matched to a gene.